This T cell receptor (beta chain) was profiled in a study of early T cells in non-severe SARS-CoV-2 infection. Study-level points and caveats: Matching against VDJdb likely underestimated virus-specific expansions, favoring anti-spike CD8.

After removal of 3 bases from V and 8 bases from J, the junction contained 7 bases not matched to a gene. This CDR3 comprises 14 residues. The germline V gene has CDR1 ENHRY and CDR2 SYGVKD. TCRdb re-called the 5' RACE reads through MiXCR, storing one row per CDR3 protein. The data hold more than 75,000 distinct CDR3 sequences, with about 13% observed a single time. There are a few counts of this clonotype. Antigen unknown. The specimen was whole blood. This chain joins TRBV10-3 and TRBJ2-1; 7 bases are a match to TRBD1. The receptor was derived from an adult who was a healthcare worker with PCR-confirmed SARS-CoV-2 infection or an uninfected control (not recorded which). DNA of the CDR3: TGTGCCATCAGTGAAGGAAGGGGGCTGGATGAGCAGTTCTTC. It encodes CAISEGRGLDEQFF.